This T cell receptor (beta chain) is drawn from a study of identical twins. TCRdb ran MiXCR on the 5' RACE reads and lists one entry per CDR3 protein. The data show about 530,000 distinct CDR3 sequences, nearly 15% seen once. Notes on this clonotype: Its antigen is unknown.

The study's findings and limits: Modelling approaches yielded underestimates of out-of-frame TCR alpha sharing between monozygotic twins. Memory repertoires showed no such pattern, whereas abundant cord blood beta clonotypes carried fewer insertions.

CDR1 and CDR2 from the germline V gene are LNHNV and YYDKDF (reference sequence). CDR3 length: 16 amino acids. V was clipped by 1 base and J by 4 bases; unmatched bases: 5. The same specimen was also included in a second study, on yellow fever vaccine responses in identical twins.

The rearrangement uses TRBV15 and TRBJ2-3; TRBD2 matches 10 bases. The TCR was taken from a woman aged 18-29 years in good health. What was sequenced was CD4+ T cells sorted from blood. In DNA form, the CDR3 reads TGTGCCACCAGCAGAGGTGGAGCGGGAGGGCCAGATACGCAGTATTTT. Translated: CATSRGGAGGPDTQYF. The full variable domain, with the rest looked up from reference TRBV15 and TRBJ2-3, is DAMVIQNPRYQVTQFGKPVTLSCSQTLNHNVMYWYQQKSSQAPKLLFHYYDKDFNNEADTPDNFQSRRPNTSFCFLDIRSPGLGDTAMYLCATSRGGAGGPDTQYFGPGTRLTVL.